A single sample gave rise to the 2 T cell receptor beta chains below, sequenced in a study of blood T cell repertoires in COVID-19. Clones were sequenced by immunoSEQ multiplex PCR, and TCRdb holds only the in-frame ones, with some missing. The top ten hold about 1.7% of the sample, which has fewer than 250,000 clones, about 80% seen once. The sequencing sample was made of PBMCs or T cells enriched from blood (not recorded which). These receptors all stem from a man in his 60s who had recovered from COVID-19.

V gene TRBV19 combines with J gene TRBJ2-1, with 10 nucleotides matching TRBD2. Germline CDR1 is LNHDA and CDR2 is SQIVND (reference sequence). The CDR3 sequence is 14 residues long. The V and J ends lost 4 bases and 10 bases, in that order; junction bases with no gene match: 7. CDR3 residues: CASSRGLARPEQFF. The CDR3 DNA follows: TGTGCCAGTAGTAGGGGACTAGCGCGACCGGAGCAGTTCTTC.

The chain has TRBV6-2 or TRBV6-3 and TRBJ2-7; a possible D gene is TRBD1 (5 bases). V was shortened by 4 bases and J by 3 bases, with 7 bases between the two germline ends. The germline V gene encodes CDR1 MNHEY and CDR2 SVGEGT. The CDR3 contains 12 residues. In nucleotides, the CDR3 is TGTGCCAGCAGTTTGACAGACTACGAGCAGTACTTC. Amino acids: CASSLTDYEQYF.